The clone carrying this T cell receptor beta chain has a handful of counts. Primers: 60 Vbeta forward and 13 Jbeta reverse. Clones were read by immunoSEQ multiplex PCR, and TCRdb kept only the in-frame ones, dropping some. The sample has roughly 120,000 clones; 15% are singletons. The data were obtained in a study of cytomegalovirus exposure and HLA in healthy donors. V shed 4 bases and J shed 8 bases, with 19 bases lying between them. This CDR3 region has 15 residues. Germline loops: CDR1 SGHRS, CDR2 YFSETQ. The sequence was collected from a woman under 30 in good health and CMV-seronegative. V usage is TRBV5-1 and J usage is TRBJ2-1, with D tentatively TRBD2 (6 bases). The sequenced sample consisted of PBMCs. The chain's CDR3 is CASSPDIGGVYEQFF. For the CDR3, the DNA is TGCGCCAGCAGCCCAGATATCGGGGGAGTTTATGAGCAGTTCTTC.